This entry lists 8 T cell receptor beta chains sequenced from one sample in a study. Clones were sequenced by immunoSEQ multiplex PCR, and TCRdb holds only the in-frame ones, with some missing. The data contain some 70,000 clones, just under 95% of them seen just once; the ten biggest clones take up roughly 4.6%. Sequencing was performed on PBMCs. Every receptor here comes from a man aged 40-49 years with rheumatoid arthritis.

The CDR3 bases are TGTGCCAGCTCGGACAGGATTGACTCTGGAAACACCATATATTTT. Protein: CASSDRIDSGNTIYF. The chain carries TRBV18 and TRBJ1-3; 7 bases agree with TRBD1. Trimming at V came to 6 bases and at J to 0 bases, leaving 5 bases not matched to a gene. The germline CDR1 and CDR2 sequences are KGHSH and LQKENI. The CDR3 loop spans 15 amino acids. The entire variable domain, with the rest obtained from reference TRBV18 and TRBJ1-3, is as follows: NAGVMQNPRHLVRRRGQEARLRCSPMKGHSHVYWYRQLPEEGLKFMVYLQKENIIDESGMPKERFSAEFPKEGPSILRIQQVVRGDSAAYFCASSDRIDSGNTIYFGEGSWLTVV.

This clone was counted a few times. The chain has TRBV7-3 and TRBJ2-2, with 10 nucleotides matching TRBD2. V shed 5 bases, J shed 8 bases, and the junction held 14 bases outside the gene matches. Germline V gene lookup returns CDR1 SGHTA and CDR2 FQGTGA. The CDR3 is 17 residues long. The CDR3 DNA is TGTGCCAGCAGCCGTCTTGCGGGGCTAGCGGGAGTAGGGGAGCTGTTTTTT. It translates to CASSRLAGLAGVGELFF.

The rearrangement joins TRBV29-1 to TRBJ1-2; D gene unclear. V lost 7 bases, J lost 5 bases, and 14 bases lay in between. CDR3 length: 12 amino acids. Per germline, CDR1 SQVTM and CDR2 ANQGSEA. DNA of the CDR3: TGCAGCGCCACTCCCCGGCAATATGGCTACACCTTC. Amino acid sequence: CSATPRQYGYTF.

V is TRBV18 and J is TRBJ2-1; weak D call: TRBD2 (5 bases). V lost 3 bases to trimming and J lost 0 bases, with 12 bases between them. Germline loops: CDR1 KGHSH, CDR2 LQKENI. This CDR3 region has 16 residues. For the CDR3, the DNA is TGTGCCAGCTCACCTAGTATGGCGGGCTCCTACAATGAGCAGTTCTTC. Translation: CASSPSMAGSYNEQFF.

This clone was counted once. In DNA, the CDR3 is TGTGCCTGGAGTAAAGGGCTCGTCTATAATTCACCCCTCCACTTT. Translation: CAWSKGLVYNSPLHF. The chain employs TRBV30 and TRBJ1-6; the D is unclear. The CDR3 is made up of 15 amino acids. V was trimmed by 2 bases and J by 3 bases, leaving 11 bases between them. Germline V gene data show CDR1 as GTSNPN and CDR2 as SVGIG (reference sequence).

This chain links TRBV12-3 or TRBV12-4 with TRBJ1-2, with a weak D call TRBD1 (5 bases). The CDR3 is 13 amino acids. V gave up 6 bases and J gave up 2 bases, with 10 bases separating them. The CDR3 DNA follows: TGTGCCAGCAGGGGGGACGGCAACTATGGCTACACCTTC. Protein: CASRGDGNYGYTF.

The CDR3 bases are TGTGCCAGCAGCCCCTCACTGGGGGCCTACAATGAGCAGTTCTTC. Translating it yields CASSPSLGAYNEQFF. The chain has TRBV5-6 and TRBJ2-1; either TRBD1 or TRBD2 may supply D (5 bases each). Trimming cost V 4 bases and J 2 bases, with 13 bases left between them. The CDR3 length is 15 residues. Germline-derived CDR1 and CDR2 are SGHDT and YYEEEE.

This sequence joins TRBV9 and TRBJ2-1; 12 positions match TRBD1. CDR1 is SGDLS and CDR2 is YYNGEE in the germline V gene. Trimming removed 0 bases from V and 6 bases from J; junction bases left unmatched: 7. The CDR3 is 17 residues long. This CDR3 is CASSVEGGQGALNEQFF. The CDR3 nucleotides are TGTGCCAGCAGCGTAGAAGGGGGACAGGGGGCCCTCAATGAGCAGTTCTTC.